Listed below are T cell receptor beta chains from one sample, sequenced in a study of blood T cell repertoires in COVID-19. TCRdb keeps only in-frame clones here, not all; method: immunoSEQ multiplex PCR. This table has 450,000 to 500,000 clones, 70% to 90% appearing once. Sequenced: PBMCs or T cells enriched from blood (not recorded which). The receptor set was obtained from a woman aged 55 to 70 who had recovered from COVID-19. Each CDR3 is given with its conserved first and last residue. The D gene is left open where the match is weak. A clone size is listed for some rows: how often the clone was seen (once, few, many), or a class if it is expanded.

clone_size	d_call	v_call	j_call	cdr3_aa	cdr3_nt
NA	NA	TRBV5-1	TRBJ2-2	CASSSTGGINTGELFF	TGCGCCAGCAGCTCAACGGGGGGCATCAACACCGGGGAGCTGTTTTTT
NA	TRBD1	TRBV6-5	TRBJ2-5	CASSYSGTGGEETQYF	TGTGCCAGCAGTTACTCCGGGACAGGGGGTGAAGAGACCCAGTACTTC
NA	NA	TRBV4-1	TRBJ2-7	CASSQLNFGYEQYF	TGCGCCAGCAGCCAATTAAATTTCGGCTACGAGCAGTACTTC
NA	NA	TRBV27	TRBJ1-2	CASSFTAGHGGYTF	TGTGCCAGCAGTTTCACAGCCGGTCATGGTGGCTACACCTTC
NA	NA	TRBV10-3	TRBJ1-5	CAISDRANNQPQHF	TGTGCCATCAGTGACAGGGCCAACAATCAGCCCCAGCATTTT
NA	NA	TRBV19	TRBJ1-2	CASSIAAGVNYGYTF	TGTGCCAGTAGTATAGCGGCAGGGGTGAACTATGGCTACACCTTC
NA	NA	TRBV7-8	TRBJ1-5	CASSHRERGNQPQHF	TGTGCCAGCAGCCACCGGGAGAGAGGCAATCAGCCCCAGCATTTT
NA	TRBD2	TRBV20-1	TRBJ2-7	CSASFPGGGSYEQYF	TGCAGTGCTAGTTTTCCGGGGGGGGGCTCCTACGAGCAGTACTTC
NA	TRBD1	TRBV5-1	TRBJ1-3	CASSLEAGGSGNTIYF	TGCGCCAGCAGCTTGGAGGCAGGGGGCTCTGGAAACACCATATATTTT
NA	TRBD1	TRBV7-6	TRBJ1-5	CASSLPRTGESGQPQHF	TGTGCCAGCAGCTTACCCCGGACAGGGGAAAGTGGTCAGCCCCAGCATTTT
few	TRBD2	TRBV6-6	TRBJ2-7	CASSLRTSGGYEQYF	TGTGCCAGCAGTTTACGGACTAGCGGGGGTTACGAGCAGTACTTC
NA	NA	TRBV10-1	TRBJ1-2	CASSGRATSYYGYTF	TGCGCCAGCAGTGGAAGGGCTACTAGTTACTATGGCTACACCTTC
NA	NA	TRBV6-1	TRBJ1-1	CASSERGNTEAFF	TGTGCCAGCAGTGAGAGAGGGAACACTGAAGCTTTCTTT
NA	NA	TRBV6-5	TRBJ1-4	CASTAGDQWEKLFF	TGTGCCAGCACTGCCGGAGACCAGTGGGAAAAACTGTTTTTT
NA	NA	TRBV6-1	TRBJ1-2	CASSEGAVNYGYTF	TGTGCCAGCAGTGAAGGGGCAGTCAACTATGGCTACACCTTC
NA	TRBD2	TRBV2	TRBJ2-1	CASSVASGWSSYNEQFF	TGTGCCAGCAGTGTGGCTAGCGGGTGGAGCTCCTACAATGAGCAGTTCTTC
NA	TRBD1	TRBV7-6	TRBJ2-3	CASSPRDRGTDTQYF	TGTGCCAGCAGCCCCCGGGACAGGGGAACAGATACGCAGTATTTT
NA	NA	TRBV6-4	TRBJ2-2	CASSVQGTGELFF	TGTGCCAGCAGCGTACAGGGAACCGGGGAGCTGTTTTTT
NA	TRBD1	TRBV24-1	TRBJ2-1	CATSDTMTGHNNEQFF	TGTGCCACCAGTGACACTATGACAGGGCACAACAATGAGCAGTTCTTC
NA	TRBD1	TRBV6-5	TRBJ2-5	CASSYSRGQETQYF	TGTGCCAGCAGTTACTCCAGGGGGCAGGAGACCCAGTACTTC
NA	TRBD1	TRBV6-5	TRBJ2-2	CASRPDRAAGELFF	TGTGCCAGCAGACCTGACAGGGCGGCCGGGGAGCTGTTTTTT
NA	NA	TRBV5-1	TRBJ2-5	CASSLAGTSQETQYF	TGCGCCAGCAGCTTGGCCGGGACTTCCCAAGAGACCCAGTACTTC
NA	NA	TRBV4-1	TRBJ2-4	CASSQGRAGGMVKNIQYF	TGCGCCAGCAGCCAAGGGAGGGCAGGGGGTATGGTCAAAAACATTCAGTACTTC
NA	NA	TRBV11-3	TRBJ2-2	CASEPGLSHTGELFF	TGTGCCAGCGAGCCGGGGTTGAGTCACACCGGGGAGCTGTTTTTT
NA	TRBD2	TRBV4-1	TRBJ2-1	CASSQGLASSYNEQFF	TGCGCCAGCAGCCAAGGACTAGCGTCTTCCTACAATGAGCAGTTCTTC
NA	NA	TRBV5-1	TRBJ2-7	CASSGGGGSSYEQYF	TGCGCCAGCAGCGGCGGAGGGGGCTCGAGTTACGAGCAGTACTTC
NA	NA	TRBV4-1	TRBJ1-2	CASSQETVRYGYTF	TGCGCCAGCAGCCAAGAGACAGTTCGGTATGGCTACACCTTC